This TCR beta chain was observed in a study of blood T cell repertoires in COVID-19. About the study: Collection of acute and convalescent COVID-19 samples took place in the United States, Italy and Spain. Nucleic acid was either cDNA or gDNA, and it came from T cells, B-cell-depleted T cells, or PBMCs.

This clone appeared a single time. V trimming: 4 bases; J trimming: 5 bases; junction bases outside the gene matches: 9. The CDR3 spans 15 residues. Looked up from germline, CDR1 is MGHRA and CDR2 is YSYEKL. In the original workflow: Nucleated cell counts were estimated from reference gene primer amplification. Using immunoSEQ multiplex PCR, the repertoire was profiled, and TCRdb retains in-frame clones only, with some absent. Clonal size and the V and J genes are those of that table, whereas D and trimming came from the DNA. The repertoire holds fewer than 250,000 clones, 86% seen once, with approximately 1.5% in the top ten.

Sequences were obtained from peripheral blood. This clonotype was sampled from a woman aged 55-69 years who had recovered from COVID-19. This rearrangement joins TRBV4-1 to TRBJ2-7; 9 positions match TRBD1. CDR3 protein: CASSPKTGQGHEQYF. CDR3 in DNA: TGCGCCAGCAGCCCGAAGACGGGACAGGGCCACGAGCAGTACTTC.